The rows below give T cell receptor beta chains drawn from one sample of a study of human T cells and chemical hapten exposure. From the RACE reads, TCRdb called clonotypes with MiXCR, one entry per CDR3 protein. In the table there are tens of thousands of distinct CDR3 sequences, about 15% of which are singletons. The material sequenced was whole blood, taken in connection with sensitization to the hapten diphenylcyclopropenone (DPC). All receptors derive from a woman aged 45-60 years with alopecia areata. Some clones in this sample may be carry-over from other donors' samples. The CDR3 runs from the conserved cysteine through the conserved F or W. Fields, in order: CDR3 protein, CDR3 DNA, D gene, V gene, J gene, clone size. The D gene is left open where the match is weak. Clone sizes are given selectively: once, few, many, or a class where the clone is expanded.

cdr3_aa: CAIGDSTDTQYF
cdr3_nt: TGTGCCATCGGGGACTCAACAGATACGCAGTATTTT
d_call: .
v_call: TRBV10-3
j_call: TRBJ2-3
clone_size: few

cdr3_aa: CASSLADFGMNTEAFF
cdr3_nt: TGTGCCAGCAGCTTGGCGGATTTTGGGATGAACACTGAAGCTTTCTTT
d_call: .
v_call: TRBV5-6
j_call: TRBJ1-1
clone_size: .

cdr3_aa: CASSLGTGQETQYF
cdr3_nt: TGTGCCAGCAGCTTAGGTACGGGCCAAGAGACCCAGTACTTC
d_call: .
v_call: TRBV7-8
j_call: TRBJ2-5
clone_size: .

cdr3_aa: CASSPEMNTEAFF
cdr3_nt: TGTGCCAGCTCACCGGAGATGAACACTGAAGCTTTCTTT
d_call: .
v_call: TRBV18
j_call: TRBJ1-1
clone_size: .

cdr3_aa: CSVPKGSRGGETQYF
cdr3_nt: TGCAGCGTTCCAAAGGGGTCTCGGGGAGGCGAGACCCAGTACTTC
d_call: .
v_call: TRBV29-1
j_call: TRBJ2-5
clone_size: few

cdr3_aa: CSVLYGSPDTGELFF
cdr3_nt: TGCAGCGTTCTCTACGGGAGCCCGGACACCGGGGAGCTGTTTTTT
d_call: .
v_call: TRBV29-1
j_call: TRBJ2-2
clone_size: few

cdr3_aa: CASSFTGYNQPQHF
cdr3_nt: TGTGCCAGCAGTTTTACAGGGTACAATCAGCCCCAGCATTTT
d_call: .
v_call: TRBV27
j_call: TRBJ1-5
clone_size: few

cdr3_aa: CASRDSPEETQYF
cdr3_nt: TGCGCCAGCAGGGACAGCCCTGAAGAGACCCAGTACTTC
d_call: .
v_call: TRBV5-1
j_call: TRBJ2-5
clone_size: many

cdr3_aa: CASSLGTGPYGYTF
cdr3_nt: TGTGCCAGCAGCTTAGGGACAGGGCCTTATGGCTACACCTTC
d_call: TRBD1
v_call: TRBV7-2
j_call: TRBJ1-2
clone_size: once

cdr3_aa: CASSVGGQGIDEQYF
cdr3_nt: TGTGCCAGCAGCGTAGGGGGACAGGGGATCGACGAGCAGTACTTC
d_call: TRBD1
v_call: TRBV9
j_call: TRBJ2-7
clone_size: few

cdr3_aa: CSVLDRPWGDTEAFF
cdr3_nt: TGCAGCGTCCTAGACAGACCCTGGGGGGACACTGAAGCTTTCTTT
d_call: .
v_call: TRBV29-1
j_call: TRBJ1-1
clone_size: many

cdr3_aa: CSVGQLNQPQHF
cdr3_nt: TGCAGCGTGGGACAGCTCAATCAGCCCCAGCATTTT
d_call: TRBD1
v_call: TRBV29-1
j_call: TRBJ1-5
clone_size: few

cdr3_aa: CASSPPAGSTEAFF
cdr3_nt: TGTGCCAGCTCACCACCGGCCGGCAGCACTGAAGCTTTCTTT
d_call: .
v_call: TRBV18
j_call: TRBJ1-1
clone_size: .

cdr3_aa: CASSQTTGGEDTQYF
cdr3_nt: TGTGCCAGCAGCCAGACGACAGGGGGCGAAGATACGCAGTATTTT
d_call: TRBD1
v_call: TRBV11-2
j_call: TRBJ2-3
clone_size: many

cdr3_aa: CASSDAGKETQYF
cdr3_nt: TGTGCCAGCAGTGACGCGGGAAAAGAGACCCAGTACTTC
d_call: .
v_call: TRBV2
j_call: TRBJ2-5
clone_size: .

cdr3_aa: CASSQQSSGISYNEQFF
cdr3_nt: TGTGCCAGCAGCCAACAATCTAGCGGGATCTCCTACAATGAGCAGTTCTTC
d_call: TRBD2
v_call: TRBV4-2
j_call: TRBJ2-1
clone_size: .

cdr3_aa: CASSDRDLEQFF
cdr3_nt: TGTGCCAGCAGTGACAGGGATTTGGAGCAGTTCTTC
d_call: .
v_call: TRBV6-4
j_call: TRBJ2-1
clone_size: .

cdr3_aa: CASSESTTERGPSSSNQPQHF
cdr3_nt: TGCGCCAGCAGTGAGTCGACAACGGAAAGGGGCCCTTCATCCAGCAATCAGCCCCAGCATTTT
d_call: .
v_call: TRBV10-1
j_call: TRBJ1-5
clone_size: few

cdr3_aa: CAWSVQAGGTDTQYF
cdr3_nt: TGTGCCTGGAGTGTACAAGCAGGCGGCACAGATACGCAGTATTTT
d_call: .
v_call: TRBV30
j_call: TRBJ2-3
clone_size: few

cdr3_aa: CASSDDSQFSYEQYF
cdr3_nt: TGCGCCAGCAGTGATGACAGCCAATTCTCCTACGAGCAGTACTTC
d_call: .
v_call: TRBV10-2
j_call: TRBJ2-7
clone_size: few

cdr3_aa: CSVRQPNQPQHF
cdr3_nt: TGCAGCGTAAGACAACCCAATCAGCCCCAGCATTTT
d_call: .
v_call: TRBV29-1
j_call: TRBJ1-5
clone_size: few

cdr3_aa: CASSEQGSNEQFF
cdr3_nt: TGCGCCAGCAGTGAGCAGGGAAGCAATGAGCAGTTCTTC
d_call: .
v_call: TRBV10-2
j_call: TRBJ2-1
clone_size: .

cdr3_aa: CASSQDVMGEGPYEQYF
cdr3_nt: TGTGCCAGCAGCCAAGATGTAATGGGGGAGGGCCCCTACGAGCAGTACTTC
d_call: TRBD2
v_call: TRBV3-1
j_call: TRBJ2-7
clone_size: few

cdr3_aa: CASSDRYYEQYF
cdr3_nt: TGTGCCAGCAGTGACCGATACTACGAGCAGTACTTC
d_call: .
v_call: TRBV12-3/TRBV12-4
j_call: TRBJ2-7
clone_size: .

cdr3_aa: CASRAPGTHEQYF
cdr3_nt: TGTGCCAGCAGGGCACCGGGTACCCACGAGCAGTACTTC
d_call: .
v_call: TRBV28
j_call: TRBJ2-7
clone_size: .

cdr3_aa: CASSVGLAGHNEQFF
cdr3_nt: TGTGCCAGCAGTGTTGGTCTAGCGGGACACAATGAGCAGTTCTTC
d_call: TRBD2
v_call: TRBV6-1
j_call: TRBJ2-1
clone_size: .

cdr3_aa: CSAEERQGRETQYF
cdr3_nt: TGCAGTGCTGAGGAAAGACAGGGTCGAGAGACCCAGTACTTC
d_call: TRBD1
v_call: TRBV20-1
j_call: TRBJ2-5
clone_size: few